This TCR beta chain emerged from a study of cytomegalovirus exposure and HLA in healthy donors. On the study more broadly: The same platform as the approximately 640 first-cohort repertoires was used for the roughly 130 validation repertoires, a later analysis reported.

General study points: Overall, approximately 150 TCR beta chains were annotated as cytomegalovirus-associated.

Details on this clone: Its target is not known.

This CDR3 comprises 11 residues. Germline V lookup: CDR1 MDHEN, CDR2 SYDVKM. V was trimmed by 5 bases and J by 8 bases, leaving 9 bases between them. Using immunoSEQ multiplex PCR, the repertoire was profiled, and TCRdb retains in-frame clones only, with some absent. This sample carries more than 200,000 clones, approximately 84% of them seen once, and the ten largest clones take more than 10%. V and J are TRBV28 and TRBJ1-2, with a possible D match to TRBD1 (5 bases). The clonotype comes from a man between 18 and 29 years old in good health and CMV-seropositive. Sequencing input: PBMCs. CDR3 in DNA: TGTGCCAGCAGTCAGGGTCGCGGCTACACCTTC. Amino acids: CASSQGRGYTF.